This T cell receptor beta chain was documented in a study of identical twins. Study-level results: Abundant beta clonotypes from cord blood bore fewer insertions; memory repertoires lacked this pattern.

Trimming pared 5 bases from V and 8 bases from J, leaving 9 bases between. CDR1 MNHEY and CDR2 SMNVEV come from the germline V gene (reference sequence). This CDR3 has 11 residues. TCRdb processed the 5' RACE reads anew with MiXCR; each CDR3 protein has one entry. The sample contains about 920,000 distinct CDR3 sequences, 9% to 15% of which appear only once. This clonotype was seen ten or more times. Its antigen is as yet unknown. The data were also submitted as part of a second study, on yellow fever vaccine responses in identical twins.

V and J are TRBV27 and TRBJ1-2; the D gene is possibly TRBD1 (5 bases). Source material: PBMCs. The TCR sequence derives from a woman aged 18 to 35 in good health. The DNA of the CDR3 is TGTGCCAGCAGTCCAGGGACCGGCTACACCTTC. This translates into CASSPGTGYTF.